The present entry profiles one T cell receptor (beta chain) with its context. The antigen this receptor binds is unknown. Base qualities were left out, and no much larger clone turns up one base away. The V end loses 6 bases and the J end loses 6 bases, and a stretch of 17 bases separates them. CDR1 MDHEN and CDR2 SYDVKM were looked up in the germline V gene. The CDR3 measures 14 amino acids from cysteine to phenylalanine. Only the CDR3 part of the read is kept: 42 bases, read in frame from the first base. This sample is drawn from a study of radiotherapy plus CTLA-4 blockade in lung cancer listed by TCRdb under 2018. Study-wide context: Among enrolled patients, roughly 20% had an objective response and roughly 31% reached disease control. What the research found in general, with its limitations: After treatment with radiotherapy and ipilimumab, TCR clones that originated in tumors expanded in peripheral blood. The strongest predictors of response, as reported, were early dynamic changes in blood T cell clones along with a rise in serum interferon-beta after radiation.

The library was produced with the immunoSEQ multiplex PCR assay. As stored in TCRdb, this immuneACCESS dataset retains in-frame rearrangements with V and J assigned. A fraction of the clones does not appear; measured against another copy, unresolved V genes explain less than half of the discrepancy, and the remainder lacks a known reason. For this sample the table gives about 47,000 clones, of which more than 70% were detected only once. The ten largest clones take up around 7.7% of the sample. The study evaluated CTLA-4 blockade (ipilimumab) given together with focal radiation therapy in patients who had chemo-refractory metastatic non-small-cell lung cancer.

The TCR was taken from a human donor with non-small cell lung cancer who had stable disease on radiotherapy plus ipilimumab. This receptor chain uses TRBV28 and TRBJ1-2, with a tentative D gene TRBD1 over 6 matching bases. Sequencing used peripheral blood, obtained from a patient treated with radiotherapy plus ipilimumab. The CDR3 protein: CASSRPETGDGYTF. Read as DNA, the sequence is TGTGCCAGCAGCCGCCCTGAGACAGGCGATGGCTACACCTTC.